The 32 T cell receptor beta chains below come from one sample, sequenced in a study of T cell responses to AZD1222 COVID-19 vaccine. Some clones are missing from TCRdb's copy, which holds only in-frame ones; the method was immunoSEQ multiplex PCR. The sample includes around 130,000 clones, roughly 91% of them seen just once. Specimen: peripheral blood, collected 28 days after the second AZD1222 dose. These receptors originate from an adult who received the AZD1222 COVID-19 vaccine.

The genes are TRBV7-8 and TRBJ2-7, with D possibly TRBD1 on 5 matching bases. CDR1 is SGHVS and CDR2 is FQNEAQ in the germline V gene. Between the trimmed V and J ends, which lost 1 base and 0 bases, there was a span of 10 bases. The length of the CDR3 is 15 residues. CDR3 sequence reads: CASSLGQGPSYEQYF. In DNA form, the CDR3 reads TGTGCCAGCAGCTTAGGTCAGGGTCCCTCCTACGAGCAGTACTTC.

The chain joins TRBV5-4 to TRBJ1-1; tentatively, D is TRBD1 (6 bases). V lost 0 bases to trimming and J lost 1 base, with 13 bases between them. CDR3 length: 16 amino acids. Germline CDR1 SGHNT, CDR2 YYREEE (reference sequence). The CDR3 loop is CASSLERGGQNTEAFF. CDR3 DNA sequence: TGTGCCAGCAGCTTGGAAAGGGGGGGGCAGAACACTGAAGCTTTCTTT.

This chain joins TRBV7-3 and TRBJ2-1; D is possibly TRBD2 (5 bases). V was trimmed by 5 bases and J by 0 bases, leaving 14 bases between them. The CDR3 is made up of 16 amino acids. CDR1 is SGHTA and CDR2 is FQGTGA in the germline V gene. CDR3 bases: TGTGCCAGCAGCCTTTTCGGGGAGAGCTCCTACAATGAGCAGTTCTTC. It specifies CASSLFGESSYNEQFF.

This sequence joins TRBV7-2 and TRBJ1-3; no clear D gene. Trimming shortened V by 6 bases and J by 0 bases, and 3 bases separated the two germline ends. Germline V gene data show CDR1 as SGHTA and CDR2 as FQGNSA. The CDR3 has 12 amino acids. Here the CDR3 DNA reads TGTGCCAGCAGTGACTCTGGAAACACCATATATTTT. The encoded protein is CASSDSGNTIYF.

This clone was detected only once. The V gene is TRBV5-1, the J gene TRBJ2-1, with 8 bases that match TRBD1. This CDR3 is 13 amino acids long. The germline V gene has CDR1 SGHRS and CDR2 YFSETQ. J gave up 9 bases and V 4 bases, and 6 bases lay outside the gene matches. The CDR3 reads CASSVGTGSEQFF. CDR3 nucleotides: TGCGCCAGCAGCGTGGGGACAGGATCTGAGCAGTTCTTC.

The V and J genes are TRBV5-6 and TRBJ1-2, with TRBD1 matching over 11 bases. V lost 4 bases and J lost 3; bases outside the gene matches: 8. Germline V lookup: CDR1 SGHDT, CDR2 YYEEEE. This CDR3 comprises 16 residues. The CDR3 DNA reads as TGTGCCAGCAGCCCCGGGACAGGGGGACTTCACTATGGCTACACCTTC. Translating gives CASSPGTGGLHYGYTF. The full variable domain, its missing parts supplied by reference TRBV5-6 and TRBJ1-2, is DAGVTQSPTHLIKTRGQQVTLRCSPKSGHDTVSWYQQALGQGPQFIFQYYEEEERQRGNFPDRFSGHQFPNYSSELNVNALLLGDSALYLCASSPGTGGLHYGYTFGSGTRLTVV.

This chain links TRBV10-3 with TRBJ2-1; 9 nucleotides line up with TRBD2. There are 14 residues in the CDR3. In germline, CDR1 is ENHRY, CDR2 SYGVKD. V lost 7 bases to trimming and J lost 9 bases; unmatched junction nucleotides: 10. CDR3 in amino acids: CAITAGGPFSEQFF. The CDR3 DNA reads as TGTGCCATCACGGCGGGAGGGCCGTTTAGTGAGCAGTTCTTC.

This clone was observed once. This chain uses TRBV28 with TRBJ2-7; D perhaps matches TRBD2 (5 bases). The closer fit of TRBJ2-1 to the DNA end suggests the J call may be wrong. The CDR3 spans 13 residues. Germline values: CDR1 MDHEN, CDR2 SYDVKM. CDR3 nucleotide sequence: TGTGCCAGCAGTGGCTTAGCGTGGAATGAGCAGTTCTTC. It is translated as CASSGLAWNEQFF.

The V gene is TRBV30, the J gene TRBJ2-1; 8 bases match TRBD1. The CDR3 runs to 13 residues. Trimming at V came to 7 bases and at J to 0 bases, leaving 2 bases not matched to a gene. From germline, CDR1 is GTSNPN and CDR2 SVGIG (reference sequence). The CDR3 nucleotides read TGTGCCTTCGGGACAGGCTCCTACAATGAGCAGTTCTTC. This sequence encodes CAFGTGSYNEQFF.

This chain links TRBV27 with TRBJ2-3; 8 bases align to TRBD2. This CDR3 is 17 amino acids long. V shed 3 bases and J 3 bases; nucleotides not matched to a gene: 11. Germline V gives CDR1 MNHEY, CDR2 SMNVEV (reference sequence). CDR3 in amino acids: CASSFLPAGVSTDTQYF. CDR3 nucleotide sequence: TGTGCCAGCAGTTTCCTTCCAGCGGGGGTGTCTACAGATACGCAGTATTTT.

The CDR3 spells CASRTGQSGSTGELFF. The CDR3 bases are TGTGCCAGCAGAACAGGGCAGTCGGGTAGCACCGGGGAGCTGTTTTTT. The chain has TRBV5-4 and TRBJ2-2, with D maybe TRBD1 (6 bases). This CDR3 has 16 residues. Trimming shortened V by 5 bases and J by 4 bases, and 18 bases separated the two germline ends. In germline, CDR1 is SGHNT, CDR2 YYREEE (reference sequence).

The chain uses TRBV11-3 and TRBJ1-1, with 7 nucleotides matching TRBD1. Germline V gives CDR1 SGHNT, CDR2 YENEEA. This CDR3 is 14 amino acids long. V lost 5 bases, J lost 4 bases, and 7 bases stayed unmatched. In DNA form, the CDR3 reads TGTGCCAGCAGCGTAGGGGGCGCCGCCACTGAAGCTTTCTTT. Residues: CASSVGGAATEAFF.

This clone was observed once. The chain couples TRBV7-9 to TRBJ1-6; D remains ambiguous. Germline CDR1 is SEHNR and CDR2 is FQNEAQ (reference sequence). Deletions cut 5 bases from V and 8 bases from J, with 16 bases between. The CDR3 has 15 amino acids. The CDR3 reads CASSPTLGRDSPLHF. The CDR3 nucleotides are TGTGCCAGCAGCCCAACCCTCGGACGGGATTCACCCCTCCACTTT.

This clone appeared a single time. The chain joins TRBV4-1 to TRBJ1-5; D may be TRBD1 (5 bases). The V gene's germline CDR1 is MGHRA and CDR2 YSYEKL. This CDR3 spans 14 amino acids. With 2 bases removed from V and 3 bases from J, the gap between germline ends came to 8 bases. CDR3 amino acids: CASSQSGFNQPQHF. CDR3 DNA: TGCGCCAGCAGCCAATCAGGGTTCAATCAGCCCCAGCATTTT.

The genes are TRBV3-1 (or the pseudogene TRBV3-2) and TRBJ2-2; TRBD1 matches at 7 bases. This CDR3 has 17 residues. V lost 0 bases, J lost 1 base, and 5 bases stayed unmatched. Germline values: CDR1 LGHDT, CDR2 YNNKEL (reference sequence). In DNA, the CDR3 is TGTGCCAGCAGCCAAGATTGGAGGACAGGGAACACCGGGGAGCTGTTTTTT. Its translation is CASSQDWRTGNTGELFF.

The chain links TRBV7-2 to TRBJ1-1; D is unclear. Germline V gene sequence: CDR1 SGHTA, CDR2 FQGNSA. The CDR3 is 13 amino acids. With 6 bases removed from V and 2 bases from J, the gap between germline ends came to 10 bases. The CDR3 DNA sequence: TGTGCCAGCAGTAAGAGGGCTAACACTGAAGCTTTCTTT. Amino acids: CASSKRANTEAFF.

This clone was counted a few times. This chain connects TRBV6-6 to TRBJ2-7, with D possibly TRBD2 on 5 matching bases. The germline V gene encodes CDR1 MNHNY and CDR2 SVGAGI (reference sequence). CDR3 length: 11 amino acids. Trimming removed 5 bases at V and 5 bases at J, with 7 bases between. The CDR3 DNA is TGTGCCAGCAGTCGAGGGAACGAGCAGTACTTC. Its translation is CASSRGNEQYF.

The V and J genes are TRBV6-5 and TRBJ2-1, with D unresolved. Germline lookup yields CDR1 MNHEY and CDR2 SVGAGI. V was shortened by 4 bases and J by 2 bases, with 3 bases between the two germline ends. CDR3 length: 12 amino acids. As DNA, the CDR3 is TGTGCCAGCAGTTTAGCCTACAATGAGCAGTTCTTC. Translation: CASSLAYNEQFF.

CDR3 residues: CASSPYGRQETQYF. CDR3 in DNA: TGTGCCAGCTCACCGTACGGAAGGCAGGAGACCCAGTACTTC. The genes are TRBV18 and TRBJ2-5; the D is unclear. The CDR3 contains 14 residues. The V end lost 3 bases, the J end lost 5 bases, and 13 bases lay between the germline ends. Germline CDR1 KGHSH, CDR2 LQKENI.

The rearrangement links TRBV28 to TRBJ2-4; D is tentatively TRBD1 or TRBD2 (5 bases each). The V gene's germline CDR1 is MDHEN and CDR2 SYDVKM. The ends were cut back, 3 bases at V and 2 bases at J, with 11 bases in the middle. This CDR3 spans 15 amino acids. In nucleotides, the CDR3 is TGTGCCAGCAGTTTCCAGGGACCCCCCAAAAACATTCAGTACTTC. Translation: CASSFQGPPKNIQYF.

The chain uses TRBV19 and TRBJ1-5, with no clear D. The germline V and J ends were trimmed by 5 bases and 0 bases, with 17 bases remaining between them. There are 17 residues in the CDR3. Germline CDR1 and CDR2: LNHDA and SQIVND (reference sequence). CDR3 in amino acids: CASSSPGTLFSNQPQHF. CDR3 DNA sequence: TGTGCCAGTAGTTCCCCCGGAACCTTATTTAGCAATCAGCCCCAGCATTTT.

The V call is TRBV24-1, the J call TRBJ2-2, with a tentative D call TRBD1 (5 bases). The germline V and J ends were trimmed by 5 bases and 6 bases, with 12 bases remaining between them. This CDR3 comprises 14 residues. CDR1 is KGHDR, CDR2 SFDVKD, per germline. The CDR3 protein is CATSAQAASGELFF. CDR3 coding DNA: TGTGCCACCAGTGCACAGGCGGCCTCCGGGGAGCTGTTTTTT.

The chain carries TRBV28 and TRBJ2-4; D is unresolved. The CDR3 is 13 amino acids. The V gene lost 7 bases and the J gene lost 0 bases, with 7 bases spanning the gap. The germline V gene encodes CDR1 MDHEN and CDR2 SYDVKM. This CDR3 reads CASTDRAKNIQYF. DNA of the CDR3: TGTGCCAGCACCGACCGAGCCAAAAACATTCAGTACTTC.

CDR3 in DNA: TGTGCCAGCAGCTCGATCGGATTCTCCACAGATACGCAGTATTTT. It specifies CASSSIGFSTDTQYF. This chain links TRBV28 with TRBJ2-3; D is uncertain. The germline gives CDR1 MDHEN, CDR2 SYDVKM. With 6 bases removed from V and 2 bases from J, the gap between germline ends came to 15 bases. The CDR3 is 15 amino acids.

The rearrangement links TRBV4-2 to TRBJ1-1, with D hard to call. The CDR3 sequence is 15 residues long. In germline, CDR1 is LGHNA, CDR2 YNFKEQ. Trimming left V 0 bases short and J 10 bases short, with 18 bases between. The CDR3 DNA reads TGTGCCAGCAGCCAAGACCTAACATTGGGGATGATAGCTTTCTTT. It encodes CASSQDLTLGMIAFF.

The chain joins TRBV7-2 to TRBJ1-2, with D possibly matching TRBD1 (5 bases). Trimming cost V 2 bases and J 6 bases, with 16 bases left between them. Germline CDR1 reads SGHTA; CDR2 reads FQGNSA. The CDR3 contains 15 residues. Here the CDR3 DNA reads TGTGCCAGCAGCTTAACCCAGACAGTTGTCCATGGCTACACCTTC. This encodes CASSLTQTVVHGYTF.

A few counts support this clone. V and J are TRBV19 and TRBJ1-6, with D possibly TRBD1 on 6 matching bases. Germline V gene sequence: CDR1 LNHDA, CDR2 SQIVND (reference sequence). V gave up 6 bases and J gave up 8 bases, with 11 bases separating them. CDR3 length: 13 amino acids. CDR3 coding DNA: TGTGCCAGTAGGACCAACAGGGATTCACCCCTCCACTTT. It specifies CASRTNRDSPLHF.

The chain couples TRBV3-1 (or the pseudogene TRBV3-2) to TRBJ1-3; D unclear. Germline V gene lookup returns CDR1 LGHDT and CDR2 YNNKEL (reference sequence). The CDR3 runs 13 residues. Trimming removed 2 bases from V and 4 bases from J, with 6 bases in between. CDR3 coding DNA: TGTGCCAGCAGCCAAAACATAGGAAACACCATATATTTT. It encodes CASSQNIGNTIYF.

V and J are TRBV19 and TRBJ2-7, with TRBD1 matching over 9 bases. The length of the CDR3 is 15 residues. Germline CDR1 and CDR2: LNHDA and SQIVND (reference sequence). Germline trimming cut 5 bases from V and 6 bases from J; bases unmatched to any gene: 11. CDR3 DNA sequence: TGTGCCAGTAGTTCCCAACAGGGGGCCGGGAGCGAGCAGTACTTC. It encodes CASSSQQGAGSEQYF.

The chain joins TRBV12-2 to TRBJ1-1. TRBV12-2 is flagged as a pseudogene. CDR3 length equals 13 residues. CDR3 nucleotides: TGTGCAAGTCGCTTAGATACGGGGTATAAAGCTTTCTTT. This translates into CASRLDTGYKAFF.

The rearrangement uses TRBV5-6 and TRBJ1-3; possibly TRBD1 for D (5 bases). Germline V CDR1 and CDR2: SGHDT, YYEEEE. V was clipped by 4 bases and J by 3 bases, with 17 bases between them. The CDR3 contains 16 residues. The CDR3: CASSVNSGKFGNTIYF. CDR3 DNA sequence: TGTGCCAGCAGCGTGAACTCAGGGAAATTTGGAAACACCATATATTTT.

In DNA, the CDR3 is TGTGCCACCAGCAGAGATCTGGTGAACACTGAAGCTTTCTTT. Translation: CATSRDLVNTEAFF. The genes are TRBV15 and TRBJ1-1; D is ambiguous. Germline CDR1 is LNHNV and CDR2 is YYDKDF (reference sequence). The length of the CDR3 is 14 residues. Trimming left V 0 bases short and J 0 bases short, with 5 bases between.